This is a list of T cell receptor beta chains from one sample in a study of CD8 T cells in ankylosing spondylitis. A single record per CDR3 protein comes from TCRdb applying MiXCR to the 5' RACE reads. The sample lists more than 100,000 distinct CDR3 sequences, over 10% occurring once. Sequencing used blood, either unsorted or a sorted T cell fraction (not recorded which). The receptors originated from a female donor with ankylosing spondylitis or in good health (not recorded which). Each CDR3 is given with its conserved first and last residue. Each record gives: J gene, D gene, clone size, V gene, CDR3 protein, CDR3 DNA. D genes are given only for firm matches. The size field is filled for only some rows; it gives once, few, many or a size class.

j_call: TRBJ1-2
d_call: NA
clone_size: many
v_call: TRBV7-9
cdr3_aa: CASSFDSYNGYTF
cdr3_nt: TGTGCCAGCAGCTTCGACTCTTATAATGGCTACACCTTC

j_call: TRBJ2-3
d_call: NA
clone_size: many
v_call: TRBV5-5
cdr3_aa: CASSRTVLRTDTQYF
cdr3_nt: TGTGCCAGCAGCCGGACAGTGTTGCGCACAGATACGCAGTATTTT

j_call: TRBJ1-5
d_call: TRBD1
clone_size: few
v_call: TRBV5-4
cdr3_aa: CASSSRTGQAQHF
cdr3_nt: TGTGCCAGCAGCTCGAGGACAGGTCAGGCCCAGCATTTT

j_call: TRBJ2-7
d_call: TRBD1
clone_size: many
v_call: TRBV12-3/TRBV12-4
cdr3_aa: CASSRQGASYEQYF
cdr3_nt: TGTGCCAGCAGTAGACAGGGGGCGTCCTACGAGCAGTACTTC

j_call: TRBJ2-7
d_call: TRBD1
clone_size: NA
v_call: TRBV7-9
cdr3_aa: CASSVTGLTYEQYF
cdr3_nt: TGTGCCAGCAGCGTGACAGGGTTGACCTACGAGCAGTACTTC

j_call: TRBJ1-1
d_call: TRBD1
clone_size: NA
v_call: TRBV29-1
cdr3_aa: CSVETGESTEAFF
cdr3_nt: TGCAGCGTTGAAACAGGGGAGAGCACTGAAGCTTTCTTT

j_call: TRBJ1-5
d_call: TRBD1
clone_size: many
v_call: TRBV28
cdr3_aa: CASAGQGQVNQPQHF
cdr3_nt: TGTGCCAGCGCTGGGCAGGGACAGGTCAATCAGCCCCAGCATTTT

j_call: TRBJ2-7
d_call: NA
clone_size: NA
v_call: TRBV4-1
cdr3_aa: CASSQEIRSAEQYF
cdr3_nt: TGCGCCAGCAGCCAAGAGATCAGGTCTGCCGAGCAGTACTTC

j_call: TRBJ2-1
d_call: NA
clone_size: many
v_call: TRBV4-1
cdr3_aa: CASSQDAGSSYNEQFF
cdr3_nt: TGCGCCAGCAGCCAAGACGCAGGGTCGTCCTACAATGAGCAGTTCTTC

j_call: TRBJ1-1
d_call: NA
clone_size: many
v_call: TRBV7-9
cdr3_aa: CASSTGPWGTEAFF
cdr3_nt: TGTGCCAGCTCGACAGGCCCCTGGGGGACTGAAGCTTTCTTT

j_call: TRBJ1-4
d_call: NA
clone_size: NA
v_call: TRBV7-2
cdr3_aa: CASSLLGRAIFNEKLFF
cdr3_nt: TGTGCCAGCAGCTTATTGGGCAGGGCGATTTTTAATGAAAAACTGTTTTTT

j_call: TRBJ1-2
d_call: NA
clone_size: many
v_call: TRBV29-1
cdr3_aa: CSVDGYGYTF
cdr3_nt: TGCAGCGTTGACGGGTATGGCTACACCTTC

j_call: TRBJ1-2
d_call: NA
clone_size: many
v_call: TRBV7-9
cdr3_aa: CASTSTGNGYTF
cdr3_nt: TGTGCCAGCACATCAACAGGGAATGGCTACACCTTC

j_call: TRBJ1-5
d_call: NA
clone_size: many
v_call: TRBV11-2
cdr3_aa: CASSLDTNQPQHF
cdr3_nt: TGTGCCAGCAGCTTGGACACCAATCAGCCCCAGCATTTT

j_call: TRBJ2-1
d_call: NA
clone_size: medium-sized
v_call: TRBV12-3/TRBV12-4
cdr3_aa: CASTSDTRTGEQFF
cdr3_nt: TGTGCCAGCACCTCAGACACGCGAACAGGTGAGCAGTTCTTC

j_call: TRBJ2-2
d_call: NA
clone_size: NA
v_call: TRBV24-1
cdr3_aa: CATLGDTGELFF
cdr3_nt: TGTGCCACACTGGGGGATACCGGGGAGCTGTTTTTT

j_call: TRBJ1-2
d_call: NA
clone_size: NA
v_call: TRBV7-6
cdr3_aa: CASSLVSGHNGYTF
cdr3_nt: TGTGCCAGCAGCTTAGTTTCGGGACACAATGGCTACACCTTC

j_call: TRBJ2-6
d_call: NA
clone_size: many
v_call: TRBV27
cdr3_aa: CASSSVGSGANVLTF
cdr3_nt: TGTGCCAGCAGTTCAGTGGGGTCTGGGGCCAACGTCCTGACTTTC

j_call: TRBJ2-3
d_call: NA
clone_size: NA
v_call: TRBV15
cdr3_aa: CATSRVARVTDTQYF
cdr3_nt: TGTGCCACCAGCAGAGTGGCCAGGGTGACAGATACGCAGTATTTT

j_call: TRBJ1-1
d_call: NA
clone_size: many
v_call: TRBV29-1
cdr3_aa: CSVEAANTEAFF
cdr3_nt: TGCAGCGTTGAGGCAGCGAACACTGAAGCTTTCTTT

j_call: TRBJ1-2
d_call: TRBD1
clone_size: many
v_call: TRBV5-1
cdr3_aa: CASSFGQGNYGYTF
cdr3_nt: TGCGCCAGCAGCTTCGGACAGGGCAACTATGGCTACACCTTC

j_call: TRBJ1-1
d_call: TRBD1
clone_size: many
v_call: TRBV10-3
cdr3_aa: CAISAWTGGSNTEAFF
cdr3_nt: TGTGCCATCAGTGCATGGACAGGGGGTTCGAACACTGAAGCTTTCTTT

j_call: TRBJ2-7
d_call: TRBD1
clone_size: many
v_call: TRBV5-1
cdr3_aa: CASSPTDRGWDEQYF
cdr3_nt: TGCGCCAGCAGCCCGACGGACAGGGGGTGGGACGAGCAGTACTTC

j_call: TRBJ2-3
d_call: NA
clone_size: many
v_call: TRBV12-3/TRBV12-4
cdr3_aa: CASSPRGESLADTDTQYF
cdr3_nt: TGTGCCAGCAGCCCCCGCGGAGAGTCCTTAGCGGATACAGATACGCAGTATTTT

j_call: TRBJ2-5
d_call: TRBD2
clone_size: many
v_call: TRBV5-1
cdr3_aa: CASSPGLAFQETQYF
cdr3_nt: TGCGCCAGCAGCCCGGGACTAGCCTTCCAAGAGACCCAGTACTTC

j_call: TRBJ1-1
d_call: NA
clone_size: NA
v_call: TRBV20-1
cdr3_aa: CSARPGILVGAFF
cdr3_nt: TGCAGTGCTAGGCCGGGCATCCTGGTTGGAGCTTTCTTT

j_call: TRBJ1-1
d_call: TRBD1
clone_size: many
v_call: TRBV12-3/TRBV12-4
cdr3_aa: CASSTRPPGQMNTEAFF
cdr3_nt: TGTGCCAGCAGCACTCGACCCCCGGGACAGATGAACACTGAAGCTTTCTTT

j_call: TRBJ1-1
d_call: NA
clone_size: few
v_call: TRBV20-1
cdr3_aa: CSARPSKFEAFF
cdr3_nt: TGCAGTGCCCGACCGAGTAAGTTTGAAGCTTTCTTT

j_call: TRBJ2-2
d_call: NA
clone_size: many
v_call: TRBV20-1
cdr3_aa: CSARVGTGELFF
cdr3_nt: TGCAGTGCTAGAGTCGGCACCGGGGAGCTGTTTTTT

j_call: TRBJ2-3
d_call: TRBD1
clone_size: many
v_call: TRBV20-1
cdr3_aa: CSATPMGGTGAIGTDTQYF
cdr3_nt: TGCAGTGCCACTCCGATGGGGGGGACAGGGGCGATCGGCACAGATACGCAGTATTTT

j_call: TRBJ2-7
d_call: NA
clone_size: many
v_call: TRBV29-1
cdr3_aa: CSVKGADGKYEQYF
cdr3_nt: TGCAGCGTAAAAGGGGCTGACGGAAAATACGAGCAGTACTTC

j_call: TRBJ2-7
d_call: TRBD1
clone_size: many
v_call: TRBV6-2/TRBV6-3
cdr3_aa: CASSAGQGLSYEQYF
cdr3_nt: TGTGCCAGCAGTGCCGGACAGGGCCTCTCCTACGAGCAGTACTTC

j_call: TRBJ1-2
d_call: NA
clone_size: many
v_call: TRBV20-1
cdr3_aa: CSAPSTGNYGYTF
cdr3_nt: TGCAGTGCTCCGTCGACAGGCAACTATGGCTACACCTTC

j_call: TRBJ1-4
d_call: TRBD1
clone_size: NA
v_call: TRBV30
cdr3_aa: CAWSRQGDEKLFF
cdr3_nt: TGTGCCTGGAGCAGACAGGGAGACGAAAAACTGTTTTTT

j_call: TRBJ2-1
d_call: NA
clone_size: many
v_call: TRBV6-1
cdr3_aa: CASSTSGLGEQFF
cdr3_nt: TGTGCCAGCAGCACCTCGGGGCTGGGGGAGCAGTTCTTC

j_call: TRBJ2-1
d_call: NA
clone_size: many
v_call: TRBV7-2
cdr3_aa: CASSSGVENEQFF
cdr3_nt: TGTGCCAGCAGCTCGGGCGTCGAGAATGAGCAGTTCTTC

j_call: TRBJ1-5
d_call: NA
clone_size: many
v_call: TRBV20-1
cdr3_aa: CSARDLREEGPQHF
cdr3_nt: TGCAGTGCTAGAGATTTGCGGGAGGAGGGACCCCAGCATTTT

j_call: TRBJ1-1
d_call: NA
clone_size: many
v_call: TRBV12-3/TRBV12-4
cdr3_aa: CASSLEGGGFF
cdr3_nt: TGTGCCAGCAGTTTAGAGGGAGGTGGCTTCTTT